The 18 T cell receptor beta chains listed next were all sequenced from one sample in a study of early T cells in non-severe SARS-CoV-2 infection. TCRdb reprocessed the 5' RACE reads via MiXCR and lists one record per CDR3 protein. In the table there are about 22,000 distinct CDR3 sequences, under 4.5% of which are singletons. Sequencing was carried out using whole blood. These receptor sequences come from an adult who was a healthcare worker with PCR-confirmed SARS-CoV-2 infection or an uninfected control (not recorded which).

This clonotype came up many times. V usage is TRBV5-4 and J usage is TRBJ2-7; a weak D match, TRBD1 (6 bases). Trimming stripped 4 bases from V and 5 bases from J, with 13 bases between. The germline CDR1 and CDR2 sequences are SGHNT and YYREEE (reference sequence). The CDR3 is 13 residues long. CDR3 region: CASSHNRQDEQYF. As DNA, the CDR3 is TGTGCCAGCAGCCACAATCGACAGGACGAGCAGTACTTC.

The rearrangement joins TRBV29-1 to TRBJ2-5; TRBD2 aligns across 12 bases. The CDR3 loop spans 15 amino acids. Per germline, CDR1 SQVTM and CDR2 ANQGSEA. Unmatched junction bases numbered 10, after V lost 2 bases and J lost 9 bases. The DNA of the CDR3 is TGCAGCGTTGAACCTACTAGCGGGGGGACGGAGGCCCAGTACTTC. Translated: CSVEPTSGGTEAQYF.

This clonotype is medium-sized in the sample. The chain links TRBV30 to TRBJ1-4; D not resolved. Germline CDR1 reads GTSNPN; CDR2 reads SVGIG (reference sequence). The CDR3 runs 13 residues. V lost 4 bases, J lost 7 bases, and 13 bases lay in between. The CDR3 bases are TGTGCCTGGAATAGGAGGGAGAGTGAAAAACTGTTTTTT. Its translation is CAWNRRESEKLFF.

In its sample, this clonotype ranks as medium-sized. This chain links TRBV7-3 with TRBJ2-6; 12 nucleotides match TRBD1. Germline lookup yields CDR1 SGHTA and CDR2 FQGTGA. Germline trimming cut 3 bases from V and 2 bases from J; bases unmatched to any gene: 8. The CDR3 sequence is 19 residues long. CDR3 sequence: CASSLNPGQGATGANVLTF. Here the CDR3 DNA reads TGTGCCAGCAGCTTGAATCCGGGACAGGGGGCGACTGGGGCCAACGTCCTGACTTTC.

As regards this clonotype: This may stem from a read error, because a much larger clone lies one nucleotide away. The rearrangement joins TRBV7-9 to TRBJ1-3; the D is unclear. Germline CDR1 SEHNR, CDR2 FQNEAQ (reference sequence). This CDR3 has 12 residues. Here the CDR3 DNA reads TGTGCCAGCAGCTTAAAGGGAAACACCAAATATTTT. This translates into CASSLKGNTKYF. The whole variable domain, remainder taken from reference TRBV7-9 and TRBJ1-3, is DTGVSQNPRHKITKRGQNVTFRCDPISEHNRLYWYRQTLGQGPEFLTYFQNEAQLEKSRLLSDRFSAERPKGSFSTLEIQRTEQGDSAMYLCASSLKGNTKYFGEGSWLTVV.

This clonotype was recorded at least ten times. This chain joins TRBV20-1 and TRBJ1-4; D is perhaps TRBD1 (5 bases). CDR3 length: 14 amino acids. Between the trimmed V and J ends, which lost 3 bases and 5 bases, there was a span of 13 bases. Germline V CDR1 and CDR2: DFQATT, SNEGSKA (reference sequence). In nucleotides, the CDR3 is TGCAGTGCTAGTCAGTCGGGGCGCAATGAAAAACTGTTTTTT. Protein sequence: CSASQSGRNEKLFF.

This clonotype was seen at least ten times. J is TRBJ1-5 and V is TRBV7-2, with a possible D match to TRBD1 (5 bases). V shed 2 bases and J shed 6 bases, with 8 bases lying between them. CDR1 SGHTA and CDR2 FQGNSA come from the germline V gene. The CDR3 is 13 residues long. The CDR3 nucleotides read TGTGCCAGCAGCTTACTGGGGGGTCAGCCCCAGCATTTT. Translation gives CASSLLGGQPQHF.

This clonotype was recorded many times. The chain joins TRBV9 to TRBJ2-2, with 9 bases fitting TRBD1. Germline lookup yields CDR1 SGDLS and CDR2 YYNGEE. The CDR3 spans 17 residues. The junction had 10 bases not matched to a gene; V was cut back by 3 bases and J by 4 bases. CDR3 amino acids: CASSAYRDRDPTGELFF. CDR3 sequence (DNA): TGTGCCAGCAGCGCGTACCGGGACAGGGATCCCACCGGGGAGCTGTTTTTT.

This clonotype was found many times. The chain uses TRBV5-1 and TRBJ2-2, with TRBD1 identical over 8 bases. V was clipped by 8 bases and J by 10 bases; unmatched bases: 4. Germline values: CDR1 SGHRS, CDR2 YFSETQ. CDR3 length equals 11 residues. In nucleotides, the CDR3 is TGCGCCAGTGCAGGGGGCGAGGAGCTGTTTTTT. Translated: CASAGGEELFF.

The chain employs TRBV5-1 and TRBJ2-3; possibly TRBD2 for D (6 bases). Trimming left V 4 bases short and J 4 bases short, with 16 bases between. The CDR3 consists of 15 residues. Germline CDR1 reads SGHRS; CDR2 reads YFSETQ. The CDR3 spells CASSTVRDFADTQYF. The DNA for the CDR3 is TGCGCCAGCAGCACCGTCCGGGACTTTGCAGATACGCAGTATTTT.

In this sample, this clonotype turned up many times. The rearrangement joins TRBV7-9 to TRBJ1-1; D ambiguous. The CDR3 length is 13 residues. Germline CDR1 and CDR2: SEHNR and FQNEAQ (reference sequence). V was cut by 4 bases and J by 4 bases, with 10 bases left in between. CDR3 protein: CASSSRDSTEAFF. The CDR3 nucleotides are TGTGCCAGCAGCTCGAGGGATAGCACTGAAGCTTTCTTT.

This clonotype was seen repeatedly, ten times or more. This chain uses TRBV5-1 with TRBJ1-6; 9 bases fit TRBD1. The germline V gene has CDR1 SGHRS and CDR2 YFSETQ. The CDR3 has 17 amino acids. The V segment lost 4 bases and the J segment 7 bases; nucleotides outside the gene matches: 12. The CDR3 loop is CASSPDLLGQGNSPLHF. CDR3 DNA: TGCGCCAGCAGCCCCGACCTATTGGGACAGGGAAATTCACCCCTCCACTTT.

This clonotype was found many times. This chain uses TRBV6-1 with TRBJ1-2; D is unclear. CDR3 length: 17 amino acids. V dropped 2 bases and J dropped 0 bases, with 16 bases sitting between them. Germline loops: CDR1 MNHNS, CDR2 SASEGT. CDR3 nucleotide sequence: TGTGCCAGCAGTGAAAGAAAACCCACCCGAGCTAACTATGGCTACACCTTC. The encoded protein is CASSERKPTRANYGYTF.

This clonotype has a handful of counts. J is TRBJ2-3 and V is TRBV6-1; 10 positions match TRBD2. CDR3 length: 12 residues. CDR1 and CDR2 from the germline V gene are MNHNS and SASEGT. In DNA form, the CDR3 reads TGTGCAGGAGCTAGCGGGGGCGAACCGCAGTATTTT. Translation gives CAGASGGEPQYF.

Note on this clonotype: This may arise from a read error, as a much more abundant clone is one base away. V and J are TRBV7-2 and TRBJ2-5, with D possibly TRBD2 on 5 matching bases. Germline loops: CDR1 SGHTA, CDR2 FQGNSA. The length of the CDR3 is 15 residues. CDR3 bases: TGTGTCAGCAGCTTAATGCTTCGGACTCGAGAGACCCAGTACTTC. It is translated as CVSSLMLRTRETQYF.

This clonotype appeared many times. The gene calls are TRBV11-2 and TRBJ1-4; 7 bases match TRBD1. Germline assignment: CDR1 SGHAT and CDR2 FQNNGV. This CDR3 comprises 14 residues. After removal of 5 bases from V and 13 bases from J, the junction contained 13 bases not matched to a gene. The CDR3 is CASSRQGDTFGLFF. CDR3 bases: TGTGCCAGCAGCCGACAGGGAGATACCTTTGGACTGTTTTTT.

In this sample, this clonotype turned up many times. This chain connects TRBV10-3 to TRBJ2-2, with D hard to call. Germline-derived CDR1 and CDR2 are ENHRY and SYGVKD. The CDR3 runs to 13 residues. V was cut by 6 bases and J by 5 bases, with 10 bases left in between. CDR3 sequence (DNA): TGTGCCATCAGGGACGAGTTAACCGGGGAGCTGTTTTTT. Protein sequence: CAIRDELTGELFF.

This clonotype came up many times. The chain joins TRBV19 to TRBJ2-7, with 11 bases fitting TRBD2. The CDR3 consists of 15 residues. Germline-derived CDR1 and CDR2 are LNHDA and SQIVND (reference sequence). V lost 4 bases to trimming and J lost 1 base; unmatched junction nucleotides: 3. CDR3: CASSRASGGSYEQYF. In DNA, the CDR3 is TGTGCCAGTAGTAGGGCTAGCGGGGGGTCCTACGAGCAGTACTTC.